The subject of this entry is one T cell receptor (beta chain). The antigen is unknown. CDR1 and CDR2 from the germline V gene are SGDLS and YYNGEE. The CDR3 runs 14 residues. Trimming stripped 4 bases from V and 6 bases from J, with 15 bases between. Positive CCR7 selection of CD45RO-negative cells yielded the naive CD8 cells, and terminally differentiated effector memory CD45RA+ cells were excluded. Healthy adults negative for HIV, lacking recent acute infections or vaccinations, served as donors. The assay was immunoSEQ multiplex PCR, and TCRdb's table has in-frame clones only and misses some. The sample consists of around 2.1 million clones, approximately 94% of them appearing once. This sample was included in a study of shared clonotypes between healthy human individuals. The study, taken as a whole, reports: Some clonotypes were shared by all four sorted-subset donors, while others were not shared. The non-shared ones had lower generation probabilities than the shared ones.

The sequencing input was naive CD8+ T cells from PBMCs. The sequence came from a man between 18 and 29 years old in good health. Some clones in this sample may be carry-over from other donors' samples. The V call is TRBV9, the J call TRBJ2-3; D is possibly TRBD1 or TRBD2 (5 bases each). This chain's CDR3 is CASSTWDGRDTQYF. The DNA of the CDR3 is TGTGCCAGCAGCACCTGGGACGGTCGTGATACGCAGTATTTT.